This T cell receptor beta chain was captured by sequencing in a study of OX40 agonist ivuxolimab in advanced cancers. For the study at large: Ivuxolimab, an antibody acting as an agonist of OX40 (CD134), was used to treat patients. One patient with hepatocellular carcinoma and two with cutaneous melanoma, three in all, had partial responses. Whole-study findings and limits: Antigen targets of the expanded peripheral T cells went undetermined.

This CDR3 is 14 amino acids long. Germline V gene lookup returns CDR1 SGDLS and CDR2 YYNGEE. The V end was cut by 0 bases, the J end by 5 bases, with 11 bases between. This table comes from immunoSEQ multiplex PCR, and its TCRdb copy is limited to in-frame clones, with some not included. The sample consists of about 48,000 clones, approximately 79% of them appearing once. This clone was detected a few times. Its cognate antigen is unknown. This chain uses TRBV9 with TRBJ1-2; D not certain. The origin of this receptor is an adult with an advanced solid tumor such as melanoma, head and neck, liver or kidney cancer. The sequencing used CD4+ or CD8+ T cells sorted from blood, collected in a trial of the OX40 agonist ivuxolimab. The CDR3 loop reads CASSVEPSGYGYTF. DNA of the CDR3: TGTGCCAGCAGCGTAGAGCCCTCGGGGTATGGCTACACCTTC.